The rows below give T cell receptor beta chains drawn from one sample of a study of OX40 agonist ivuxolimab in advanced cancers. Sequencing used immunoSEQ multiplex PCR; TCRdb keeps in-frame clones, though not all of them. The sample lists around 100,000 clones, 90% seen once, with approximately 0.3% in the top ten. This specimen was CD4+ or CD8+ T cells sorted from blood, taken in a trial of the OX40 agonist ivuxolimab. These receptors all stem from an adult with an advanced solid tumor such as melanoma, head and neck, liver or kidney cancer. The CDR3 runs from the conserved cysteine through the conserved F or W. The D gene is left open where the match is weak. Clone size is shown for a subset of rows, as once, few, many or a class of expanded clone.

v_call	d_call	j_call	clone_size	cdr3_nt	cdr3_aa
TRBV5-6	TRBD1	TRBJ1-5	NA	TGTGCCAGCAGCACGGGACAGAGCAATCAGCCCCAGCATTTT	CASSTGQSNQPQHF
TRBV21-1	NA	TRBJ1-1	NA	TGTGCCAGCAGCAAACTTACTACGACAGGGAACGCTGAAGCTTTCTTT	CASSKLTTTGNAEAFF
TRBV4-3	NA	TRBJ1-2	NA	TGCGCCAGCAGCCAAGACGCAGGGAACTATGGCTACACCTTC	CASSQDAGNYGYTF
TRBV7-2	NA	TRBJ1-6	few	TGTGCCAGCAGCACCCAGGCCCCCTCCTATAATTCACCCCTCCACTTT	CASSTQAPSYNSPLHF
TRBV28	NA	TRBJ1-2	few	TGTGCCATCCGACAGAACTATGGCTACACCTTC	CAIRQNYGYTF
TRBV18	NA	TRBJ2-5	NA	TGTGCCAGCCACCAACCAGGGGGGCTCCAAGAGACCCAGTACTTC	CASHQPGGLQETQYF
TRBV9	NA	TRBJ1-2	NA	TGTGCCAGCAGCCCCACGAACTATGGCTACACCTTC	CASSPTNYGYTF
TRBV4-3	NA	TRBJ1-6	NA	TGCGCCAGCAGCCAAGCCCTTGGGCAGGCTGCCTCACCCCTCCACTTT	CASSQALGQAASPLHF
TRBV4-3	NA	TRBJ2-4	NA	TGCGCCAGCAGCCAAGATGTAGGCCGAAACATTCAGTACTTC	CASSQDVGRNIQYF
TRBV6-1	TRBD1	TRBJ1-1	NA	TGTGCCAGCAGTGAATTTACAGGGGGGGCTGAAGCTTTCTTT	CASSEFTGGAEAFF
TRBV18	TRBD2	TRBJ2-2	NA	TGTGCCAGCTCAATCAGCGGGAGTCGGGACACCGGGGAGCTGTTTTTT	CASSISGSRDTGELFF
TRBV2	TRBD1	TRBJ2-3	NA	TGTGCCAGCAGTGTGGGGACAGGGGGGACAGATACGCAGTATTTT	CASSVGTGGTDTQYF
TRBV7-2	NA	TRBJ2-4	once	TGTGCCAGCAGCTTAGGGCTTGGGAAAACAAACATTCAGTACTTC	CASSLGLGKTNIQYF
TRBV11-2	TRBD1	TRBJ1-4	NA	TGTGCCAGCAGCATACCCGGGACAGTTAATGAAAAACTGTTTTTT	CASSIPGTVNEKLFF
TRBV28	NA	TRBJ2-7	NA	TGTGCCAGCAGTTTATGGAAAGGGGCTGGGAACGAGCAGTACTTC	CASSLWKGAGNEQYF
TRBV7-9	TRBD1	TRBJ2-7	NA	TGTGCCAGCAGCCCATGGGACAGGGGGTACGAGCAGTACTTC	CASSPWDRGYEQYF
TRBV28	NA	TRBJ2-1	NA	TGTGCCAGCAGCTACCGACAGGAGCAGTTCTTC	CASSYRQEQFF
TRBV5-4	NA	TRBJ2-2	NA	TGTGCCAGCACCCAAGGGGGCGGGACGAACACCGGGGAGCTGTTTTTT	CASTQGGGTNTGELFF
TRBV10-3	TRBD1	TRBJ2-7	NA	TGTGCCATCAGCAGTGGGACAGGGGGCTCCTACGAGCAGTACTTC	CAISSGTGGSYEQYF
TRBV28	TRBD1	TRBJ1-2	NA	TGTGCCAGCAGCACCGGGACAGGGATTTTATCCTATGGCTACACCTTC	CASSTGTGILSYGYTF
TRBV7-3	NA	TRBJ2-1	NA	TGTGCCAGCAGCCCCCTGGCGGATACCTACAATGAGCAGTTCTTC	CASSPLADTYNEQFF
TRBV7-2	NA	TRBJ1-5	NA	TGTGCCAGCAGCTTAGTATCGTGGGCGGGCCGTAATCAGCCCCAGCATTTT	CASSLVSWAGRNQPQHF
TRBV4-1	NA	TRBJ2-1	NA	TGCGCCAGCAGCCAAGGGGACCACTACAATGAGCAGTTCTTC	CASSQGDHYNEQFF
TRBV4-2	NA	TRBJ1-4	NA	TGTGCCAGCAGCCTTGGGGCGCTTGGTAATGAAAAACTGTTTTTT	CASSLGALGNEKLFF
TRBV5-1	NA	TRBJ1-4	NA	TGCGCCAGCAGCTTGGTTGGGGGTCCTAATGAAAAACTGTTTTTT	CASSLVGGPNEKLFF
TRBV13	TRBD1	TRBJ1-4	few	TGTGCCAGTAGGACAGGGTCTGAAAAACTGTTTTTT	CASRTGSEKLFF
TRBV5-1	TRBD2	TRBJ2-1	NA	TGCGCCAGCACGCTAGCGGGGGGCTCCTACAATGAGCAGTTCTTC	CASTLAGGSYNEQFF
TRBV9	NA	TRBJ2-2	NA	TGTGCCAGCAGCGTAGTCTGGAACACCGGGGAGCTGTTTTTT	CASSVVWNTGELFF
TRBV15	NA	TRBJ1-1	NA	TGTGCCACCAGCAGTCAAGGACCAGGAACTGAAGCTTTCTTT	CATSSQGPGTEAFF
TRBV6-5	TRBD1	TRBJ2-1	NA	TGTGCCAGCAGGATGGACAGGAGCTCCTACAATGAGCAGTTCTTC	CASRMDRSSYNEQFF
TRBV7-9	NA	TRBJ2-7	NA	TGTGCCAGCAGCTTGTCAGGGGGGTACGAGCAGTACTTC	CASSLSGGYEQYF
TRBV2	NA	TRBJ2-1	NA	TGTGCCAGCAGTGAGGACAATGAGCAGTTCTTC	CASSEDNEQFF
TRBV18	TRBD1	TRBJ1-5	NA	TGTGCCAGCTCAGTATCCGGGACAGGGGGGCGGCATTTT	CASSVSGTGGRHF
TRBV30	NA	TRBJ2-6	NA	TGTGCCTGGAATTCCGGACACGTAATGGCCAACGTCCTGACTTTC	CAWNSGHVMANVLTF
TRBV18	TRBD1	TRBJ1-2	NA	TGTGCCAGCTCAGTAGCGGGACAGAACTATGGCTACACCTTC	CASSVAGQNYGYTF
TRBV6-1	NA	TRBJ2-7	NA	TGTGCCAGCAGTGAAGCGCTGGCCAGGTACTCCTACGAGCAGTACTTC	CASSEALARYSYEQYF
TRBV5-4	TRBD1	TRBJ1-1	NA	TGTGCCAGCAGTCCGGACAGGGGAGGGACTTTCTTT	CASSPDRGGTFF
TRBV7-3	NA	TRBJ2-1	NA	TGTGCCAGCAGCTATCTAGCGCAGGGCGAGCAGTTCTTC	CASSYLAQGEQFF
TRBV5-6	TRBD1	TRBJ1-6	NA	TGTGCCAGCAGCCGGGACAGGGGGCTCTATAATTCACCCCTCCACTTT	CASSRDRGLYNSPLHF
TRBV4-1	NA	TRBJ2-1	NA	TGCGCCAGCAGCCAAAAAGGTGTCGGAACCCCCCGCCTCTTC	CASSQKGVGTPRLF
TRBV7-2	TRBD2	TRBJ2-7	NA	TGTGCCAGCAGCTTAGTGAGCGGGACGACCCTGTGGGAGCAGTACTTC	CASSLVSGTTLWEQYF
TRBV5-4	TRBD2	TRBJ2-7	once	TGTGCCAGCAGCACCGGGACTAGAGGCCACGAGCAGTACTTC	CASSTGTRGHEQYF
TRBV2	TRBD2	TRBJ2-4	NA	TGTGCCAGCAAGGGACTAAGCGCCAAAAACATTCAGTACTTC	CASKGLSAKNIQYF
TRBV5-1	TRBD2	TRBJ2-1	NA	TGCGCCAGCAGCCCTCCTAGCGGGAGCTCCTACAATGAGCAGTTCTTC	CASSPPSGSSYNEQFF
TRBV7-8	TRBD1	TRBJ2-7	once	TGTGCCAGCAGCTCTGGGACAGGGGTCTCCTACGAGCAGTACTTC	CASSSGTGVSYEQYF
TRBV29-1	NA	TRBJ2-5	NA	TGCAGCGCACGACAGAGCCAAGAGACCCAGTACTTC	CSARQSQETQYF